Each of the 2 T cell receptor beta chains below was sequenced from the same sample in a study of T cell changes during pregnancy in multiple sclerosis. TCRdb keeps only in-frame clones here, not all; method: immunoSEQ multiplex PCR. The sample includes about 75,000 clones, about 89% seen only once; the top ten take about 0.9%. The sequencing used peripheral blood, collected in the first trimester of pregnancy. The receptors were gathered from a female donor in good health, enrolled as a control in a pregnancy study.

The chain recombines TRBV6-5 with TRBJ1-3; 7 nucleotides align to TRBD1. The CDR3 has 16 residues. V gave up 4 bases and J gave up 0 bases; unmatched junction bases: 6. Germline-derived CDR1 and CDR2 are MNHEY and SVGAGI. The chain's CDR3 is CASSFTGVRSGNTIYF. In nucleotides, the CDR3 is TGTGCCAGCAGTTTCACAGGGGTCCGCTCTGGAAACACCATATATTTT.

V gene TRBV9 combines with J gene TRBJ1-2; 7 nucleotides match TRBD1. This CDR3 region has 13 residues. V shed 7 bases, J shed 3 bases, and the junction held 6 bases outside the gene matches. Germline V gene lookup returns CDR1 SGDLS and CDR2 YYNGEE. CDR3 nucleotides: TGTGCCAGCGCCTCCGGGACAGACTATGGCTACACCTTC. This encodes CASASGTDYGYTF.